These 29 T cell receptor beta chains originate from one sample sequenced in a study of shared clonotypes between healthy human individuals. The method was immunoSEQ multiplex PCR; TCRdb's version includes in-frame clones alone and lacks a portion of them. The table shows over 2 million clones, with just under 95% occurring only once. Sample: naive CD4+ T cells from PBMCs. The subset is: CD45RA+ positively selected. The receptors were gathered from a man aged 18 to 29 in good health. Some clones in this sample may be carry-over from other donors' samples.

This clone has a single count. The V gene is TRBV5-1, the J gene TRBJ2-1, with TRBD2 matching over 13 bases. The V and J ends lost 3 bases and 9 bases, in that order; junction bases with no gene match: 9. This CDR3 spans 16 amino acids. Germline V lookup: CDR1 SGHRS, CDR2 YFSETQ. Written as DNA, the CDR3 is TGCGCCAGCAGCTACGATGGGACTAGCGGGATGGGTGAGCAGTTCTTC. It is translated as CASSYDGTSGMGEQFF. The variable domain in full, completed from reference TRBV5-1 and TRBJ2-1, reads KAGVTQTPRYLIKTRGQQVTLSCSPISGHRSVSWYQQTPGQGLQFLFEYFSETQRNKGNFPGRFSGRQFSNSRSEMNVSTLELGDSALYLCASSYDGTSGMGEQFFGPGTRLTVL.

The chain uses TRBV7-9 and TRBJ2-1, with TRBD2 identical over 14 bases. Germline CDR1 SEHNR, CDR2 FQNEAQ (reference sequence). The CDR3 totals 15 residues. V was clipped by 4 bases and J by 14 bases; unmatched bases: 10. The CDR3 region is CASSSGTSGSTGEFF. The DNA for the CDR3 is TGTGCCAGCAGCTCCGGGACTAGCGGGAGTACGGGAGAGTTCTTC.

The V call is TRBV6-1, the J call TRBJ1-1; 7 bases align to TRBD1. J gave up 4 bases and V 7 bases, and 6 bases lay outside the gene matches. Germline loops: CDR1 MNHNS, CDR2 SASEGT. There are 13 residues in the CDR3. Here the CDR3 reads CASTRQGATEAFF. The CDR3 nucleotides read TGTGCCAGCACTAGACAGGGCGCCACTGAAGCTTTCTTT.

The J gene is TRBJ1-2, the V gene TRBV4-3; 10 bases match TRBD1. The CDR3 spans 15 residues. The germline V gene encodes CDR1 LGHNA and CDR2 YSLEER. Trimming removed 7 bases from V and 3 bases from J; junction bases left unmatched: 8. CDR3 DNA sequence: TGCGCCAGCACGCAGGAGGACAGGGGGTACTATGGCTACACCTTC. Its protein product is CASTQEDRGYYGYTF.

The chain has TRBV5-1 and TRBJ2-7; 12 bases match TRBD2. Germline CDR1 SGHRS, CDR2 YFSETQ. The CDR3 extends over 16 amino acids. V trimming: 0 bases; J trimming: 6 bases; junction bases outside the gene matches: 7. The CDR3 loop reads CASSLVPSGRGSEQYF. In DNA form, the CDR3 reads TGCGCCAGCAGCTTGGTACCTAGCGGGAGGGGTAGCGAGCAGTACTTC. Looking up the rest from reference TRBV5-1 and TRBJ2-7 gives the full variable domain: KAGVTQTPRYLIKTRGQQVTLSCSPISGHRSVSWYQQTPGQGLQFLFEYFSETQRNKGNFPGRFSGRQFSNSRSEMNVSTLELGDSALYLCASSLVPSGRGSEQYFGPGTRLTVT.

The gene calls are TRBV30 and TRBJ2-7, with TRBD1 matching 8 bases. Germline values: CDR1 GTSNPN, CDR2 SVGIG (reference sequence). The CDR3 totals 12 residues. After removal of 5 bases from V and 6 bases from J, the junction contained 6 bases not matched to a gene. CDR3 sequence reads: CAWALDRGEQYF. DNA of the CDR3: TGTGCCTGGGCCCTCGACAGGGGCGAGCAGTACTTC.

The chain couples TRBV19 to TRBJ2-7; D not resolved. The V end lost 6 bases, the J end lost 2 bases, and 8 bases lay between the germline ends. Per germline, CDR1 LNHDA and CDR2 SQIVND (reference sequence). The CDR3 spans 12 residues. CDR3 DNA sequence: TGTGCCAGTAGCATGGACGCCTACGAGCAGTACTTC. This codes for CASSMDAYEQYF.

The chain is built from TRBV5-1 and TRBJ2-1; 7 nucleotides align to TRBD2. Germline assignment: CDR1 SGHRS and CDR2 YFSETQ. The CDR3 consists of 14 residues. After removal of 0 bases from V and 9 bases from J, the junction contained 6 bases not matched to a gene. Written as DNA, the CDR3 is TGCGCCAGCAGCTTGGCCTCGGGGGGTGTTGAGCAGTTCTTC. Translating it yields CASSLASGGVEQFF.

This chain connects TRBV5-4 to TRBJ1-6, with D unresolved. The V end was cut by 6 bases, the J end by 7 bases, with 20 bases between. Germline V gene sequence: CDR1 SGHNT, CDR2 YYREEE (reference sequence). The CDR3 loop spans 16 amino acids. The CDR3 spells CASTDNGQRPNSPLHF. The CDR3 DNA sequence: TGTGCCAGCACCGATAACGGGCAGAGACCGAATTCACCCCTCCACTTT.

V gene TRBV5-6 combines with J gene TRBJ1-3; D gene uncertain. CDR1 and CDR2 from the germline V gene are SGHDT and YYEEEE. V was trimmed by 1 base and J by 3 bases, leaving 20 bases between them. The CDR3 is made up of 18 amino acids. The CDR3 region is CASSLTAGGSSVGNTIYF. The CDR3 DNA sequence: TGTGCCAGCAGCTTGACGGCGGGAGGCAGCTCTGTTGGAAACACCATATATTTT.

The rearrangement links TRBV28 to TRBJ1-5, with D unclear. The V and J ends lost 7 bases and 5 bases respectively, with 12 bases between them. This CDR3 spans 13 amino acids. Germline CDR1 MDHEN, CDR2 SYDVKM. CDR3 sequence: CASKMGIDQPQHF. CDR3 nucleotide sequence: TGTGCCAGCAAGATGGGGATTGATCAGCCCCAGCATTTT. The full variable domain, its missing parts supplied by reference TRBV28 and TRBJ1-5, is DVKVTQSSRYLVKRTGEKVFLECVQDMDHENMFWYRQDPGLGLRLIYFSYDVKMKEKGDIPEGYSVSREKKERFSLILESASTNQTSMYLCASKMGIDQPQHFGDGTRLSIL.

The V gene is TRBV6-1, the J gene TRBJ1-2, with D possibly matching TRBD1 (5 bases). The V end lost 10 bases, the J end lost 0 bases, and 15 bases lay between the germline ends. This CDR3 has 14 amino acids. Germline CDR1 and CDR2: MNHNS and SASEGT. CDR3 region: CATLGGASNYGYTF. Written as DNA, the CDR3 is TGTGCCACCCTGGGGGGTGCCTCTAACTATGGCTACACCTTC.

The J gene is TRBJ1-1, the V gene TRBV2; no reliable D call. Germline assignment: CDR1 SNHLY and CDR2 FYNNEI. The CDR3 loop spans 15 amino acids. Trimming pared 3 bases from V and 4 bases from J, leaving 15 bases between. The CDR3 spells CASSDVGIRGTEAFF. Here the CDR3 DNA reads TGTGCCAGCAGTGATGTCGGGATCCGTGGCACTGAAGCTTTCTTT.

The table lists this clone with a count of one. The chain carries TRBV30 and TRBJ2-1; 9 bases align to TRBD2. The junction had 1 base not matched to a gene; V was cut back by 1 base and J by 0 bases. This CDR3 is 15 amino acids long. CDR1 is GTSNPN, CDR2 SVGIG, per germline (reference sequence). The CDR3: CAWSDSGSSYNEQFF. CDR3 sequence (DNA): TGTGCCTGGAGTGATAGCGGGAGCTCCTACAATGAGCAGTTCTTC.

The chain is built from TRBV4-3 and TRBJ1-2; D call uncertain. Between the trimmed V and J ends, which lost 4 bases and 4 bases, there was a span of 13 bases. The CDR3 has 14 amino acids. CDR1 and CDR2 from the germline V gene are LGHNA and YSLEER. The CDR3 loop reads CASSRSGLGYGYTF. The CDR3 coding sequence is TGCGCCAGCAGCCGTAGTGGTCTCGGCTATGGCTACACCTTC.

The V and J genes are TRBV28 and TRBJ2-1, with TRBD2 matching over 8 bases. The CDR3 contains 16 residues. Germline trimming cut 7 bases from V and 5 bases from J; bases unmatched to any gene: 13. Germline loops: CDR1 MDHEN, CDR2 SYDVKM. DNA for the CDR3: TGTGCCAGCACCACCTTCGGGGGGGGCCCCGACAATGAGCAGTTCTTC. Translation: CASTTFGGGPDNEQFF.

This chain uses TRBV6-5 with TRBJ2-1, with D possibly being TRBD2 (6 bases). CDR1 is MNHEY and CDR2 is SVGAGI in the germline V gene. The CDR3 extends over 15 amino acids. V gave up 6 bases and J gave up 0 bases, with 12 bases separating them. This chain's CDR3 is CASRYSGSSYNEQFF. In DNA form, the CDR3 reads TGTGCCAGCAGGTATAGCGGCAGCTCCTACAATGAGCAGTTCTTC.

This rearrangement joins TRBV6-4 to TRBJ2-7, with 8 bases lining up with TRBD1. V lost 10 bases to trimming and J lost 1 base; unmatched junction nucleotides: 9. The V gene's germline CDR1 is MRHNA and CDR2 SNTAGT. This CDR3 contains 14 residues. In nucleotides, the CDR3 is TGTGCCAACATACGGACAGGGCCATCCTACGAGCAGTACTTC. It specifies CANIRTGPSYEQYF.

The rearrangement links TRBV5-8 to TRBJ2-2, with D hard to call. Deletions cut 0 bases from V and 8 bases from J, with 14 bases between. Germline V gene sequence: CDR1 SGHTS, CDR2 YDEGEE. The CDR3 has 15 amino acids. Here the CDR3 reads CASSLGARARGELFF. CDR3 sequence (DNA): TGTGCCAGCAGCTTGGGTGCCCGAGCTCGGGGGGAGCTGTTTTTT. The complete variable domain, with remaining parts taken from reference TRBV5-8 and TRBJ2-2, reads EAGVTQSPTHLIKTRGQQATLRCSPISGHTSVYWYQQALGLGLQFLLWYDEGEERNRGNFPPRFSGRQFPNYSSELNVNALELEDSALYLCASSLGARARGELFFGEGSRLTVL.

Worth noting for this clone: The sample has other DNA sequences that encode this CDR3 too. The V gene is TRBV18, the J gene TRBJ2-7, with TRBD1 identical over 7 bases. CDR1 is KGHSH, CDR2 LQKENI, per germline. The CDR3 runs to 13 residues. The trim removed 3 bases at V and 2 bases at J, leaving 1 base unmatched. CDR3 residues: CASSPDRAYEQYF. The CDR3 DNA reads TGTGCCAGCTCACCCGACAGGGCCTACGAGCAGTACTTC.

The chain employs TRBV5-1 and TRBJ1-1, with a weak D call TRBD1 (6 bases). Germline V CDR1 and CDR2: SGHRS, YFSETQ. The length of the CDR3 is 15 residues. V was trimmed by 0 bases and J by 1 base, leaving 10 bases between them. CDR3 DNA: TGCGCCAGCAGCTTGGGGGGGCCACCGAACACTGAAGCTTTCTTT. Residues: CASSLGGPPNTEAFF.

V usage is TRBV7-2 and J usage is TRBJ1-2, with 7 bases that match TRBD1. J gave up 5 bases and V 0 bases, and 6 bases lay outside the gene matches. This CDR3 has 15 amino acids. CDR1 and CDR2 from the germline V gene are SGHTA and FQGNSA. The CDR3 bases are TGTGCCAGCAGCTTAGCTGGACAGGTTGGGTATGGCTACACCTTC. As protein: CASSLAGQVGYGYTF.

The chain carries TRBV7-3 and TRBJ2-1; 8 bases match TRBD2. This CDR3 has 16 amino acids. Germline values: CDR1 SGHTA, CDR2 FQGTGA. The trim removed 5 bases at V and 7 bases at J, leaving 13 bases unmatched. The CDR3, as DNA: TGTGCCAGCAGCCGGCTCGGGACTAGAGGGTTGAATGAGCAGTTCTTC. It codes for CASSRLGTRGLNEQFF. Full variable domain (remainder filled in from reference TRBV7-3 and TRBJ2-1): GAGVSQTPSNKVTEKGKYVELRCDPISGHTALYWYRQSLGQGPEFLIYFQGTGAADDSGLPNDRFFAVRPEGSVSTLKIQRTERGDSAVYLCASSRLGTRGLNEQFFGPGTRLTVL.

The chain recombines TRBV25-1 with TRBJ2-7; D tentatively reads TRBD1 or TRBD2 (5 bases each). CDR3 length: 14 amino acids. Germline CDR1 MGHDK, CDR2 SYGVNS. The V end lost 1 base, the J end lost 8 bases, and 15 bases lay between the germline ends. CDR3: CASSESGTQSQQYF. The CDR3, as DNA: TGTGCCAGCAGTGAATCGGGGACGCAGTCGCAGCAGTACTTC.

A note on this clone: Other nucleotide sequences from this sample produce the same CDR3. The chain is built from TRBV11-2 and TRBJ2-7; a possible D gene is TRBD1 (5 bases). The length of the CDR3 is 13 residues. Germline V gene sequence: CDR1 SGHAT, CDR2 FQNNGV. Between the trimmed V and J ends, which lost 1 base and 4 bases, there was a span of 8 bases. CDR3 sequence: CASSLGAGYEQYF. The CDR3 DNA sequence: TGTGCCAGCAGCTTAGGGGCAGGGTACGAGCAGTACTTC.

In its sample, this clone was seen a few times. The rearrangement joins TRBV2 to TRBJ1-1, with 7 bases identical to TRBD1. Germline assignment: CDR1 SNHLY and CDR2 FYNNEI. The CDR3 runs 13 residues. V lost 7 bases to trimming and J lost 5 bases; unmatched junction nucleotides: 7. CDR3 DNA sequence: TGTGCCAGCATGGAGGGGGCGGATACTGAAGCTTTCTTT. It translates to CASMEGADTEAFF.

The chain combines TRBV5-1 with TRBJ2-2, with D perhaps being TRBD1 or TRBD2 (6 bases each). This CDR3 spans 18 amino acids. Germline V gene data show CDR1 as SGHRS and CDR2 as YFSETQ. V was clipped by 1 base and J by 5 bases, with 21 bases between them. CDR3 amino acids: CASSLIGGTFLGTGELFF. CDR3 coding DNA: TGCGCCAGCAGCTTGATAGGGGGGACTTTTTTGGGAACCGGGGAGCTGTTTTTT. The entire variable domain, with the rest obtained from reference TRBV5-1 and TRBJ2-2, is as follows: KAGVTQTPRYLIKTRGQQVTLSCSPISGHRSVSWYQQTPGQGLQFLFEYFSETQRNKGNFPGRFSGRQFSNSRSEMNVSTLELGDSALYLCASSLIGGTFLGTGELFFGEGSRLTVL.

V is TRBV19 and J is TRBJ2-2, with D possibly matching TRBD1 (6 bases). The V and J ends lost 4 bases and 6 bases respectively, with 15 bases between them. In germline, CDR1 is LNHDA, CDR2 SQIVND (reference sequence). The CDR3 is made up of 15 amino acids. In DNA, the CDR3 is TGTGCCAGTAGTAGGGGCAGGGGTGCGGCCGGGGAGCTGTTTTTT. Its protein is CASSRGRGAAGELFF.

The genes are TRBV28 and TRBJ2-3, with 7 bases identical to TRBD1. Germline V gene data show CDR1 as MDHEN and CDR2 as SYDVKM. This CDR3 is built from 12 residues. The J segment lost 8 bases and the V segment lost 8 bases, leaving 7 bases of the junction unmatched. The CDR3 region is CASQGQHTTQYF. The DNA of the CDR3 is TGTGCCAGCCAGGGACAGCACACTACGCAGTATTTT.